The 18 T cell receptor beta chains reported below all come from one sample, sequenced in a study of spatial heterogeneity in lung cancer. From the 5' RACE reads, TCRdb called clonotypes with MiXCR, one entry per CDR3 protein. Here the sample spans tens of thousands of distinct CDR3 sequences, 9.5% to 15% being singletons. The time point: sample taken at primary tumor resection. This specimen was PBMCs, taken at surgery. These receptors came from a male donor with early-stage non-small cell lung cancer.

This clonotype came up many times. The chain joins TRBV7-2 to TRBJ2-5, with no clear D. Between the trimmed V and J ends, which lost 1 base and 4 bases, there was a span of 10 bases. The CDR3 is 14 residues long. From germline, CDR1 is SGHTA and CDR2 FQGNSA. CDR3 coding DNA: TGTGCCAGCAGCTTAGATGTCGCGATAGAGACCCAGTACTTC. Translated: CASSLDVAIETQYF.

Only a few counts were recorded for this clonotype. The chain has TRBV6-2 or TRBV6-3 and TRBJ1-1; D is unresolved. Germline V gene sequence: CDR1 MNHEY, CDR2 SVGEGT. CDR3 length: 16 amino acids. The germline V and J ends were trimmed by 6 bases and 0 bases, with 17 bases remaining between them. CDR3 sequence (DNA): TGTGCCAGCAGCCTACTCTCACCGGAATTGAACACTGAAGCTTTCTTT. Its translation: CASSLLSPELNTEAFF.

This clonotype was seen a handful of times. The chain combines TRBV7-3 with TRBJ1-1; D not resolved. The CDR3 spans 15 residues. V was cut by 0 bases and J by 0 bases, with 8 bases left in between. CDR1 and CDR2 (germline): SGHTA, FQGTGA. The CDR3 DNA reads TGTGCCAGCAGCTTAACGTCAGACATGAACACTGAAGCTTTCTTT. It specifies CASSLTSDMNTEAFF. The whole variable domain, filled in from reference TRBV7-3 and TRBJ1-1, reads GAGVSQTPSNKVTEKGKYVELRCDPISGHTALYWYRQSLGQGPEFLIYFQGTGAADDSGLPNDRFFAVRPEGSVSTLKIQRTERGDSAVYLCASSLTSDMNTEAFFGQGTRLTVV.

This chain joins TRBV10-3 and TRBJ2-7, with 7 nucleotides matching TRBD1. V lost 3 bases and J lost 5; bases outside the gene matches: 7. This CDR3 is built from 14 residues. Germline CDR1 reads ENHRY; CDR2 reads SYGVKD. CDR3 protein: CAISEPQTGNEQYF. The CDR3 region has the DNA TGTGCCATCAGTGAACCCCAGACAGGGAACGAGCAGTACTTC.

This clonotype appeared a few times. This chain joins TRBV9 and TRBJ1-2; the D is unclear. Trimming stripped 0 bases from V and 2 bases from J, with 11 bases between. The CDR3 is made up of 15 amino acids. Germline V CDR1 and CDR2: SGDLS, YYNGEE. The CDR3 DNA follows: TGTGCCAGCAGCGTAGTTCCGTCGACCAACTATGGCTACACCTTC. It codes for CASSVVPSTNYGYTF.

The chain uses TRBV5-6 and TRBJ2-3; D remains unclear. CDR3 size: 14 residues. Trimming took off 0 bases at V and 0 bases at J, with 5 bases between the two ends. Per the germline V gene, CDR1 is SGHDT and CDR2 is YYEEEE. CDR3 DNA: TGTGCCAGCAGCTTGGGAACGAGCACAGATACGCAGTATTTT. Its translation: CASSLGTSTDTQYF.

J is TRBJ2-3 and V is TRBV28, with 11 bases fitting TRBD2. This CDR3 region has 16 residues. From germline, CDR1 is MDHEN and CDR2 SYDVKM. J lost 5 bases, V lost 5 bases, and 9 bases had no gene match. The DNA of the CDR3 is TGTGCCAGCAGTGGATTGACTAGCGGGATGCTAGATACGCAGTATTTT. This sequence encodes CASSGLTSGMLDTQYF. The whole variable domain, remainder taken from reference TRBV28 and TRBJ2-3, is DVKVTQSSRYLVKRTGEKVFLECVQDMDHENMFWYRQDPGLGLRLIYFSYDVKMKEKGDIPEGYSVSREKKERFSLILESASTNQTSMYLCASSGLTSGMLDTQYFGPGTRLTVL.

This clonotype came up many times. The V and J genes are TRBV7-2 and TRBJ1-6, with D tentatively TRBD1 (6 bases). Looked up from germline, CDR1 is SGHTA and CDR2 is FQGNSA. CDR3 length: 16 residues. Between the trimmed V and J ends, which lost 5 bases and 5 bases, there was a span of 16 bases. The CDR3 DNA reads TGTGCCAGCAGCCCGTGGACAGTATCGAATAATTCACCCCTCCACTTT. Amino acid sequence: CASSPWTVSNNSPLHF.

This clonotype has only a few counts. V and J are TRBV5-4 and TRBJ2-2; tentative D call: TRBD1 (5 bases). V lost 0 bases and J lost 4, with 7 bases in between. Germline V gene data show CDR1 as SGHNT and CDR2 as YYREEE (reference sequence). This CDR3 has 14 residues. The CDR3 loop reads CASSLEGVTGELFF. The CDR3 nucleotides read TGTGCCAGCAGCTTGGAAGGGGTCACCGGGGAGCTGTTTTTT.

This chain joins TRBV7-3 and TRBJ2-3, with 9 bases aligning to TRBD1. The germline gives CDR1 SGHTA, CDR2 FQGTGA. The J segment lost 6 bases and the V segment lost 5 bases, leaving 12 bases of the junction unmatched. There are 16 residues in the CDR3. CDR3 amino acids: CASSLGQGWSSDTQYF. DNA for the CDR3: TGTGCCAGCAGCCTGGGACAGGGCTGGTCCTCCGATACGCAGTATTTT. The full variable domain, its missing parts supplied by reference TRBV7-3 and TRBJ2-3, is GAGVSQTPSNKVTEKGKYVELRCDPISGHTALYWYRQSLGQGPEFLIYFQGTGAADDSGLPNDRFFAVRPEGSVSTLKIQRTERGDSAVYLCASSLGQGWSSDTQYFGPGTRLTVL.

The J gene is TRBJ2-7, the V gene TRBV11-2; 12 bases map to TRBD2. The germline V gene encodes CDR1 SGHAT and CDR2 FQNNGV. Losses at the gene ends were 3 bases for V and 5 bases for J; bases not matched to a gene: 8. The CDR3 spans 16 residues. CDR3 in DNA: TGTGCCAGCAGCTTCTCGACTAGCGGGAGATACAACGAGCAGTACTTC. Protein sequence: CASSFSTSGRYNEQYF. Full variable domain (rest looked up from reference TRBV11-2 and TRBJ2-7): EAGVAQSPRYKIIEKRQSVAFWCNPISGHATLYWYQQILGQGPKLLIQFQNNGVVDDSQLPKDRFSAERLKGVDSTLKIQPAKLEDSAVYLCASSFSTSGRYNEQYFGPGTRLTVT.

This chain links TRBV5-8 with TRBJ2-7; maybe TRBD1 (6 bases). The germline V gene has CDR1 SGHTS and CDR2 YDEGEE. V was pared by 4 bases and J by 5 bases, with 19 bases between. CDR3 size: 15 residues. The CDR3 nucleotides are TGTGCCAGCAGCCCGTTGGGGGCGCGAAACCACGAGCAGTACTTC. Its protein product is CASSPLGARNHEQYF.

This clonotype appeared a few times. V gene TRBV28 combines with J gene TRBJ2-6; D may be TRBD2 (6 bases). This CDR3 contains 16 residues. Germline V gives CDR1 MDHEN, CDR2 SYDVKM. The V and J ends lost 2 bases and 0 bases respectively, with 8 bases between them. CDR3 nucleotide sequence: TGTGCCAGCAGTTTAACGGGGGACTCTGGGGCCAACGTCCTGACTTTC. This encodes CASSLTGDSGANVLTF. The full variable domain, its missing parts supplied by reference TRBV28 and TRBJ2-6, is DVKVTQSSRYLVKRTGEKVFLECVQDMDHENMFWYRQDPGLGLRLIYFSYDVKMKEKGDIPEGYSVSREKKERFSLILESASTNQTSMYLCASSLTGDSGANVLTFGAGSRLTVL.

This clonotype was detected a few times. The chain combines TRBV12-3 or TRBV12-4 with TRBJ2-1, with D possibly being TRBD2 (6 bases). The CDR3 has 14 residues. Trimming pared 10 bases from V and 2 bases from J, leaving 15 bases between. CDR3 region: CATIALATYNEQFF. The CDR3 coding sequence is TGTGCCACCATAGCCCTAGCGACCTACAATGAGCAGTTCTTC.

This clonotype turned up a few times. The rearrangement links TRBV12-3 or TRBV12-4 to TRBJ2-3; 8 positions match TRBD2. This CDR3 has 17 amino acids. V was pared by 7 bases and J by 1 base, with 13 bases of the junction left unmatched. The CDR3 sequence: CASTLVAGPVGTDTQYF. In nucleotides, the CDR3 is TGTGCCAGCACCCTTGTAGCGGGGCCGGTCGGCACAGATACGCAGTATTTT.

There are many counts of this clonotype. The chain links TRBV25-1 to TRBJ2-1; no clear D. There are 13 residues in the CDR3. V dropped 3 bases and J dropped 6 bases, with 9 bases sitting between them. In germline, CDR1 is MGHDK, CDR2 SYGVNS. The CDR3 DNA reads as TGTGCCAGCAGTGAGCGTGGTAGCAATGAGCAGTTCTTC. This codes for CASSERGSNEQFF.

CDR3 nucleotide sequence: TGTGCCAGCAGCGTCACTAGCGGGGGGGCCCTCCATACGCAGTATTTT. Protein product: CASSVTSGGALHTQYF. This chain links TRBV5-4 with TRBJ2-3; 13 bases are a match to TRBD2. J was trimmed by 7 bases and V by 4 bases; bases with no gene match: 9. CDR3 size: 16 residues. The germline gives CDR1 SGHNT, CDR2 YYREEE (reference sequence).

The chain is built from TRBV18 and TRBJ2-2; D perhaps matches TRBD1 (6 bases). V was shortened by 2 bases and J by 6 bases, with 16 bases between the two germline ends. The CDR3 totals 16 residues. Germline V CDR1 and CDR2: KGHSH, LQKENI. The CDR3 reads CASSPTPGAGAGELFF. The DNA of the CDR3 is TGTGCCAGCTCACCAACCCCAGGGGCCGGCGCCGGGGAGCTGTTTTTT.